This T cell receptor (beta chain) was observed in a study of blood T cell repertoires in COVID-19. The overall study: The origin of the acute and convalescent COVID-19 samples was the United States, Italy and Spain. PBMCs, B-cell-depleted T cells, or T cells provided the cDNA or gDNA that made up the material.

Authors' methods: Amplification of reference gene primers was used by the study to estimate nucleated cell counts. Profiling relied on immunoSEQ multiplex PCR, and the TCRdb table lists in-frame clones only, not all of them. V and J calls and clone size are copied from that table; D and trimming were computed from the DNA. The repertoire holds around 250,000 clones, over 80% seen once, with roughly 1.9% in the top ten. The V gene's germline CDR1 is SEHNR and CDR2 FQNEAQ (reference sequence). V gave up 4 bases and J gave up 0 bases, with 13 bases separating them. This CDR3 is built from 15 residues. Sequenced: peripheral blood. This clonotype was sampled from a man aged 30 to 39 who had recovered from COVID-19. The chain carries TRBV7-9 and TRBJ2-7; D unclear. In DNA form, the CDR3 reads TGTGCCAGCAGCTCGAGGCGCGATACCTCCTACGAGCAGTACTTC. Translation: CASSSRRDTSYEQYF.